The present TCR beta chain was sequenced within a study of T-cell reconstitution after alpha-beta-depleted transplantation in children. Trimming at V came to 0 bases and at J to 4 bases, leaving 5 bases not matched to a gene. This CDR3 is built from 15 residues. CDR1 is SGDLS and CDR2 is YYNGEE in the germline V gene. A TCRbeta library incorporating unique molecular identifiers was prepared. TCRdb fed the PCR reads into MiXCR, producing one record per CDR3 protein. The sample has some 840,000 distinct CDR3 sequences, 15% to 20% seen once. A few counts support this clonotype. Sequences were derived from PBMCs, mostly from graft donor cells, sampled 360 days after TCRalphabeta/CD19-depleted stem cell transplant. The chain carries TRBV9 and TRBJ1-1; the match to TRBD1 covers 8 bases. This TCR was sampled from a male patient between 5 and 17 years old who had a stem cell transplant for acute lymphoblastic leukemia, so the T cells may come from the graft donor. The CDR3 bases are TGTGCCAGCAGCGTAGAGGCAGGGGGCGGCACTGAAGCTTTCTTT. Translating gives CASSVEAGGGTEAFF.